This T cell receptor beta chain came from a study of T cell responses to AZD1222 COVID-19 vaccine (TCRdb year 2021). In terms of the full investigation: A total of approximately 240 trial participants underwent TCR sequencing, of whom some 210 received two doses of AZD1222 and about 26 received two doses of the MenACWY control vaccine. Trial participants were enrolled into age subgroups of 18-55, 56-69 and 70-plus years, which contained roughly 140, 27 and 60 TCR-sequenced participants, respectively. Study-wide conclusions, independent of this receptor: The vaccine-associated CD4 TCRs covered the entire spike protein, and the dominant responses fell in regions 160-218 and 743-854. Because no samples from the day 14 peak response were available, repertoires could be characterized only after the peak T cell response. Only a handful of AZD1222 recipients were SARS-CoV-2 seropositive at baseline, limiting conclusions about previously exposed vaccinees. Participants were mostly white British and included more females than males, and it was suggested by the authors that clonal diversity may have been underestimated. Nearly half of unique spike-specific TCRs reportedly recognized epitopes outside regions mutated in the B.1.351 and B.1.1.7 variants. In the small 56-69-year group, the increase in depth fell short of significance, most likely because of low power. After two AZD1222 doses, spike-specific TCR breadth and depth were significantly higher than at day 0 and than in MenACWY recipients.

The CDR3 regions of human TCRbeta chains were analyzed by immunosequencing. Turning to the authors' computational methods: Repertoire TCRs were matched against a reference library of SARS-CoV-2-specific TCRs generated with the MIRA antigen-specificity platform. Breadth meant the fraction of unique TCRs that were SARS-CoV-2-associated, whereas depth meant the fraction of total T cells that were SARS-CoV-2-associated. Each spike-specific TCR was assigned to its reactive spike region and to a CD4 or CD8 class using the MIRA data. Log10-transformed breadth and depth values were compared by one-way ANOVA with Sidak's multiple comparisons tests. This immuneACCESS table, as held by TCRdb, lists in-frame sequences with V and J called but not all clones. Of the missing ones, under half trace to an unresolved V gene in checked studies; the others have no known cause. V and J calls and clone size are those listed in that table; D and trimming were worked out from the DNA. The sample table records over 120,000 clones. 2% to 2.5% of the sample lies in the top ten.

Details on this clone: There is no known antigen for this receptor.

The time point label, read with the paper, signifies: baseline before first vaccination. Vaccinee samples were obtained from the UK trials COV001 and COV002, which included a single-blind randomized controlled phase 2/3 trial of AZD1222 (ChAdOx1 nCoV-19) in healthy adults. Trial participant PBMC samples were collected at day 0 and day 28 after the second dose for TCRbeta chain sequencing. Spanning cysteine to phenylalanine, the CDR3 consists of 13 amino acids. CDR3 DNA is the only sequence kept; it has 39 bases, read in frame from the first base. V and J lose 2 bases and 10 bases, and a span of 14 bases separates them. The CDR1 and CDR2 encoded by the germline V gene are ENHRY and SYGVKD.

This clonotype was sampled from an adult in good health. The sequencing input was peripheral blood. The chain couples TRBV10-3 to TRBJ1-2, with TRBD1 perhaps the D gene, on 6 matching bases. The CDR3 corresponds to CAISEAGEEDYTF. The bases are TGTGCCATCAGTGAGGCAGGGGAGGAAGACTACACCTTC.